This section outlines one T cell receptor beta chain sequence together with its context. Participants, about 18 to 95 years old, spanned under 30 US areas. Original methodology: Nucleated cell number was recorded as an estimate derived from reference gene primer amplification. Repertoires were generated with immunoSEQ multiplex PCR, while TCRdb's copy carries only in-frame clones and drops some. The V and J calls and clone size were taken over from that table, and D and trimming were inferred from the DNA. The sample carries around 280,000 clones, 90% recorded once. The entry originates in a study of blood T cell repertoires in COVID-19. Study summary: Acute-phase and convalescent COVID-19 samples originated in the United States, Italy and Spain. T cells, B-cell-depleted T cells, or PBMCs supplied cDNA or gDNA.

Germline CDR1 SGHRS, CDR2 YFSETQ. CDR3 length: 16 residues. J was trimmed by 1 base and V by 4 bases; bases with no gene match: 8. The sequenced material came from PBMCs or T cells enriched from blood (not recorded which). This sequence joins TRBV5-1 and TRBJ2-3, with 8 bases that match TRBD2. The clonotype was recovered from a young woman with acute COVID-19. The CDR3 DNA reads TGCGCCAGCAGCCCTACCGGGACTAGTCGCACAGATACGCAGTATTTT. Its protein is CASSPTGTSRTDTQYF.